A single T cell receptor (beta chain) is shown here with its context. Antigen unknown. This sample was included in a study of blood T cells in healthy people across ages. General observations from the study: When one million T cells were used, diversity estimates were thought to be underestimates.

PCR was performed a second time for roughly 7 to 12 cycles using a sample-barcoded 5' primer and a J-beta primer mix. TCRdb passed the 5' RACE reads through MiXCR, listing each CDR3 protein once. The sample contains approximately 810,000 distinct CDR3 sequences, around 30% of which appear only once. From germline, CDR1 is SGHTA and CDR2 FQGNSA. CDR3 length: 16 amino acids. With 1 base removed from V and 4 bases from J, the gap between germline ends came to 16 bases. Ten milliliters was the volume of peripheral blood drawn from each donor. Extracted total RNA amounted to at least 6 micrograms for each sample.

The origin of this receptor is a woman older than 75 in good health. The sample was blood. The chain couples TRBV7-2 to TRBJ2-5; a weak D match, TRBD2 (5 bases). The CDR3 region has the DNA TGTGCCAGCAGCTTAGACCCGCGGGCGGGTCGAGAGACCCAGTACTTC. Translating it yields CASSLDPRAGRETQYF.